This TCR beta chain was captured by sequencing in a study of tumor-infiltrating lymphocytes in primary liver carcinoma (dated by TCRdb to 2016 to 2017). Regarding the study in general: Surgical resection was performed in China between late 2015 and 2016 on a handful of patients with histopathologically diagnosed primary liver carcinoma. Of the five patients (three men and two women, aged 30 to 69 years), four had hepatocellular carcinoma and one had combined HCC and intrahepatic cholangiocarcinoma. The five patients had tumors of stage T1-T3 N0M0, with maximum diameters ranging from roughly 4 to 11 cm. Each sample produced roughly 3.5 to 7.5 million productive TCRbeta reads, and read depth showed no significant difference between tissue types. Across five regions of each liver tumor, along with adjacent normal tissue and blood, the study brought together TCRbeta repertoire sequencing, expression microarrays and whole-exome sequencing. TCRbeta repertoire sequencing covered some 35 specimens from 5 patients: around 25 tumor regions, 5 adjacent noncancerous liver tissues and 5 peripheral blood samples. Technical replicate repertoires showed high reproducibility, with mean shared-clone rates about 0.92 and correlation coefficients above 0.95. Points the paper makes about the study in general: With just a handful of patients in the study, the authors point out that the findings should be validated in a larger study. Pairs of tumor regions showed greater repertoire overlap (mean roughly 35%) than tumor-adjacent pairs (about 17%) or tumor-blood pairs (approximately 14%), which is consistent with antigen-driven expansion. Because the samples were bulk and unsorted, CD4+ and CD8+ T cell repertoires could not be compared. Only the TCR beta chain was sequenced, which likely underestimates true repertoire diversity because unpaired alpha chains were not captured. The top 250 clones accounted for a significantly greater share of the repertoire in tumors than in blood (p = 0.039).

RNA from unsorted whole blood was extracted with TRIzol reagent, and germline DNA was obtained with the DNeasy Blood & Tissue kit. Chronic HBV infection was present in the patients, and the patients were treatment-naive at sampling. Before surgery, 3.5 to 4 milliliters of peripheral blood were drawn into K2EDTA tubes. There are many counts of this clonotype. Its antigen is currently not known. No per-base quality is available; no much larger clone lies one base away. Here V drops 5 bases and J drops 2 bases, and the junction holds 7 bases not matched to any gene. According to the germline V gene, CDR1 reads SGHAT and CDR2 reads FQNNGV. Including the terminal cysteine and phenylalanine, the CDR3 comprises 15 residues. Here the CDR3 DNA is all that survives: 45 bases in frame from base 1. TCRbeta-specific cDNA was reverse-transcribed from approximately 460 ng total RNA using a constant-region primer and ProtoScript II reverse transcriptase. TCRbeta libraries were built with three nested multiplex PCR rounds, a slightly modified ARM-PCR procedure. Each of the first two PCR rounds ran for approximately 11 cycles using multiplex TRBV1-TRBV30 forward primers together with a Cbeta reverse primer. Sample barcodes and Illumina adapters were added in a final 25-cycle PCR with Deep VentR polymerase. Amplicons of 200-500 bp were gel-purified with a QIAquick gel extraction kit before sequencing. An Illumina HiSeq 2500 was used to sequence the TCRbeta amplicons with 250-bp paired-end reads. In the original analysis: Trimmomatic v0.33 was used to quality-trim the reads, and FLASH v1.2.11 was used to merge paired reads so that full CDR3 sequences could be recovered. V, D and J germline segments were assigned to the rearranged TCRbeta sequences by MiGEC v1.2.1b. VDJtools v1.0.0 computed clonotype statistics and Shannon-Wiener diversity indices. Except for diversity analysis, only the 250 most abundant clonotypes of each sample were used in subsequent analyses to reduce sampling bias. Using fastp at Q25 and MiXCR, TCRdb reprocessed the public reads and kept productive beta chains. For every CDR3 protein sequence, its rows merge into one entry that carries the most common genes and DNA. The V and J calls shown here were made by TCRdb, not taken from the authors' results. The sample table contains 180,000 or so distinct CDR3 sequences; only one count was recorded for over 50% of them. The top ten clonotypes cover approximately 67% of the sample.

The source is a man aged 35-49 years with primary liver carcinoma and hepatitis B virus infection. The sequence links TRBV11-2 to TRBJ2-5, with TRBD2 identical over 8 junction bases. The sample was peripheral blood. The nucleotides are TGTGCCAGCAGCCCCGGGAGGGACGGGCAAGAGACCCAGTACTTC. This encodes CASSPGRDGQETQYF.